Sequencing of this TCR beta chain was carried out in a study of T cell responses to AZD1222 COVID-19 vaccine. Study background: Some second doses came at about 4 weeks and others at about 12 weeks; these were pooled. Notes on the study in general: Reportedly, close to half of spike-specific TCRs are directed against unmutated variant regions. Of the AZD1222 recipients, only 5 or 6 were seropositive at baseline.

Regarding this clone: Its target is unknown.

CDR3 length: 13 amino acids. Germline V lookup: CDR1 SGHVS, CDR2 FQNEAQ. Trimming left V 5 bases short and J 7 bases short, with 9 bases between. Clones were sequenced by immunoSEQ multiplex PCR, and TCRdb holds only the in-frame ones, with some missing. The sample shows around 180,000 clones, around 92% of them seen only once. The chain joins TRBV7-8 to TRBJ1-6; D is uncertain. The source of this sequence is an adult in good health. The source material was peripheral blood, sampled on day 0 of AZD1222 vaccination. CDR3 sequence reads: CASSQGRNSPLHF. CDR3 bases: TGTGCCAGCAGCCAAGGACGGAATTCACCCCTCCACTTT. The whole variable domain, remainder taken from reference TRBV7-8 and TRBJ1-6, is GAGVSQSPRYKVAKRGQDVALRCDPISGHVSLFWYQQALGQGPEFLTYFQNEAQLDKSGLPSDRFFAERPEGSVSTLKIQRTQQEDSAVYLCASSQGRNSPLHFGNGTRLTVT.